Here is one T cell receptor (beta chain) with its context. This clone appeared a few times. This receptor's antigen is unknown. Base qualities are missing; no much larger clone stands one base away. The CDR3 regions of human TCRbeta chains were subjected to immunosequencing. Regarding the original processing steps: Repertoire TCRs were matched against a reference library of SARS-CoV-2-specific TCRs generated with the MIRA antigen-specificity platform. Breadth meant the fraction of unique TCRs that were SARS-CoV-2-associated, whereas depth meant the fraction of total T cells that were SARS-CoV-2-associated. Using the MIRA data, each spike-specific TCR was assigned both to the spike region to which the TCR was reactive and to a CD4 or CD8 class. Log10-transformed breadth and depth values were compared by one-way ANOVA with Sidak's multiple comparisons tests. Here the immuneACCESS table is served through TCRdb, limited to in-frame sequences with V and J called. Missing clones are a known gap in these copies; in checked studies unresolved V genes cover under half, and the rest lacks a known reason. V, J and clone size are those of that table, while D and trimming were read from the DNA. Recorded for this sample are around 92,000 clones; 86% of them occurred a single time. The ten largest clones represent 10% of the sample.

This sample was taken from a study of T cell responses to AZD1222 COVID-19 vaccine (dated by TCRdb to 2020 to 2022). Looking at the study overall: Because spike-specific TCR depth and breadth did not differ between the two schedules, AZD1222 recipients who got a second dose at roughly 4 weeks were pooled with those who got a second dose at roughly 12 weeks. Trial participants were enrolled by age into subgroups of 18-55, 56-69 and 70-plus years, and around 150, 28 and 57 TCR-sequenced participants, respectively, were included in these subgroups. A total of about 230 trial participants underwent TCR sequencing, of whom around 200 received two doses of AZD1222 and about 25 received two doses of the MenACWY control vaccine. What the authors observed across the whole study: The 56-69-year group was small, and its depth increase did not reach significance, likely because of low power. After two AZD1222 doses, both the breadth and the depth of spike-specific TCRs were significantly higher than at day 0 and than in MenACWY recipients. Reportedly, almost half of the unique spike-specific TCRs recognized epitopes lying outside the regions that are mutated in the B.1.351 and B.1.1.7 variants. Only six AZD1222 recipients were SARS-CoV-2 seropositive at baseline, limiting conclusions about previously exposed vaccinees. Most participants were white British and females outnumbered males, and the authors suggested that clonal diversity may have been underestimated. Because no day 14 peak-response samples were available, repertoires were characterized only after the peak T cell response. CD4 TCRs associated with the vaccine covered the entire spike protein, and the dominant responses were in regions 160-218 and 743-854.

V is cut by 0 bases and J by 5 bases, and the space between the germline ends is 10 bases. Per the germline V gene, SGHTA is the CDR1 and FQGTGA is the CDR2. Including the terminal cysteine and phenylalanine, the CDR3 comprises 15 residues. Left in the record is the CDR3 DNA by itself, 45 bases read in frame from the first base. The sample's time point label, decoded: baseline before first vaccination. Samples from vaccinated people were obtained from the UK trials COV001 and COV002, which included a single-blind randomized controlled phase 2/3 trial of AZD1222 (ChAdOx1 nCoV-19) in healthy adults. For TCRbeta chain sequencing, PBMC samples from trial participants were taken at day 0 and at day 28 after the second dose.

The source of this sequence is an adult in good health. This sample comprised peripheral blood, obtained on day 0 of AZD1222 vaccination. The rearranged chain carries TRBV7-3 and TRBJ2-2; the best D guess is TRBD2, with 6 bases matching. The CDR3 region reads CASSLTTGDTGELFF. DNA sequence: TGTGCCAGCAGCTTAACGACGGGGGATACCGGGGAGCTGTTTTTT.